These 19 T cell receptor beta chains were sequenced from one sample in a study of T cell responses to AZD1222 COVID-19 vaccine. Sequenced by immunoSEQ multiplex PCR; TCRdb stores in-frame clones only, minus some. The table includes about 120,000 clones, approximately 93% detected once. Sequencing was performed on peripheral blood, taken on day 0 of AZD1222 vaccination. Every receptor here comes from an adult in good health.

The V call is TRBV7-9, the J call TRBJ1-6; 8 nucleotides align to TRBD1. The J segment lost 8 bases and the V segment lost 8 bases, leaving 11 bases of the junction unmatched. The CDR3 spans 15 residues. The germline V gene has CDR1 SEHNR and CDR2 FQNEAQ (reference sequence). CDR3 residues: CASSEPGQEYSPLHF. In DNA, the CDR3 is TGTGCCAGCTCGGAGCCGGGACAGGAGTATTCACCCCTCCACTTT.

V gene TRBV5-1 combines with J gene TRBJ2-2, with D maybe TRBD1 (5 bases). The V gene lost 5 bases and the J gene lost 3 bases, with 8 bases spanning the gap. The CDR3 contains 13 residues. CDR1 and CDR2 (germline): SGHRS, YFSETQ. The CDR3 bases are TGCGCCAGCAGTTTACAGGACACCGGGGAGCTGTTTTTT. As protein: CASSLQDTGELFF. Full variable domain (missing parts from reference TRBV5-1 and TRBJ2-2): KAGVTQTPRYLIKTRGQQVTLSCSPISGHRSVSWYQQTPGQGLQFLFEYFSETQRNKGNFPGRFSGRQFSNSRSEMNVSTLELGDSALYLCASSLQDTGELFFGEGSRLTVL.

The chain has TRBV10-1 and TRBJ2-3; D perhaps matches TRBD2 (5 bases). Germline CDR1 reads WNHNN; CDR2 reads SYGVQD (reference sequence). The CDR3 extends over 15 amino acids. The germline V and J ends were trimmed by 8 bases and 2 bases, with 17 bases remaining between them. This chain's CDR3 is CASSNIERVTDTQYF. The CDR3 DNA is TGCGCCAGCTCCAATATCGAGAGGGTCACAGATACGCAGTATTTT.

In regard to this clone: The sample contains more than one DNA sequence encoding this CDR3. The rearrangement links TRBV9 to TRBJ2-7, with no clear D. Per the germline V gene, CDR1 is SGDLS and CDR2 is YYNGEE. Trimming took 0 bases from V and 4 from J, leaving 5 bases between them. This CDR3 is 12 amino acids long. For the CDR3, the DNA is TGTGCCAGCAGCGTAGAAGGTTACGAGCAGTACTTC. Residues: CASSVEGYEQYF. Using reference TRBV9 and TRBJ2-7 for the parts outside the CDR3, the full variable domain is DSGVTQTPKHLITATGQRVTLRCSPRSGDLSVYWYQQSLDQGLQFLIQYYNGEERAKGNILERFSAQQFPDLHSELNLSSLELGDSALYFCASSVEGYEQYFGPGTRLTVT.

V is TRBV6-5 and J is TRBJ1-1; no definite D call. Deletions cut 7 bases from V and 6 bases from J, with 12 bases between. The CDR3 is 12 residues long. Germline V CDR1 and CDR2: MNHEY, SVGAGI. CDR3 in amino acids: CASKRVSAEAFF. For the CDR3, the DNA is TGTGCCAGCAAGAGGGTCTCAGCTGAAGCTTTCTTT.

The rearrangement links TRBV5-8 to TRBJ1-2; D is undetermined. The CDR3 spans 15 residues. Per germline, CDR1 SGHTS and CDR2 YDEGEE. Trimming shortened V by 0 bases and J by 2 bases, and 11 bases separated the two germline ends. The CDR3 reads CASSLAGDLNYGYTF. The CDR3 coding sequence is TGTGCCAGCAGCTTGGCCGGGGATTTGAACTATGGCTACACCTTC.

The CDR3 loop reads CASSLLSGQGVLVRAFF. The CDR3 nucleotides are TGTGCCAGCAGCTTACTCTCGGGACAGGGGGTTTTGGTTCGAGCTTTCTTT. The chain has TRBV11-2 and TRBJ1-1; TRBD1 matches 11 bases. Germline CDR1 reads SGHAT; CDR2 reads FQNNGV. J lost 10 bases, V lost 2 bases, and 15 bases had no gene match. The CDR3 sequence is 17 residues long.

This chain links TRBV6-5 with TRBJ2-5, with D perhaps matching TRBD1 (6 bases). Deletions cut 6 bases from V and 5 bases from J, with 16 bases between. CDR3 length equals 14 residues. Germline V lookup: CDR1 MNHEY, CDR2 SVGAGI. This CDR3 reads CASRRTEGQETQYF. DNA for the CDR3: TGTGCCAGCAGGAGGACAGAAGGACAGGAGACCCAGTACTTC.

The V and J genes are TRBV28 and TRBJ2-1, with D unclear. This CDR3 comprises 12 residues. V lost 5 bases and J lost 7, with 9 bases in between. Germline V gives CDR1 MDHEN, CDR2 SYDVKM. In DNA, the CDR3 is TGTGCCAGCAGTGTAAACTTGAATGAGCAGTTCTTC. It codes for CASSVNLNEQFF.

This sequence joins TRBV19 and TRBJ1-1; D not resolved. CDR1 and CDR2 from the germline V gene are LNHDA and SQIVND (reference sequence). V was clipped by 5 bases and J by 2 bases, with 18 bases between them. This CDR3 contains 16 residues. The DNA for the CDR3 is TGTGCCAGTAGTTCTGCCCCGGGAGCCTACAACACTGAAGCTTTCTTT. It specifies CASSSAPGAYNTEAFF.

The J gene is TRBJ2-1, the V gene TRBV27; 7 nucleotides match TRBD2. Germline V CDR1 and CDR2: MNHEY, SMNVEV (reference sequence). The J segment lost 3 bases and the V segment lost 5 bases, leaving 10 bases of the junction unmatched. The CDR3 runs to 16 residues. The CDR3 sequence: CASSRPGGRIYNEQFF. The CDR3 DNA reads TGTGCCAGCAGTAGACCGGGGGGACGGATCTACAATGAGCAGTTCTTC.

J is TRBJ2-7 and V is TRBV29-1, with 8 bases identical to TRBD1. The trim removed 3 bases at V and 7 bases at J, leaving 8 bases unmatched. CDR3 length: 13 amino acids. Germline V CDR1 and CDR2: SQVTM, ANQGSEA. CDR3 nucleotides: TGCAGCGTTGAGGCAGGGGGCGCGTGGGAGCAGTACTTC. This encodes CSVEAGGAWEQYF.

The chain has TRBV5-1 and TRBJ2-5; D is perhaps TRBD2 (5 bases). CDR3 size: 15 residues. V gave up 7 bases and J gave up 1 base, with 17 bases separating them. Germline values: CDR1 SGHRS, CDR2 YFSETQ. The CDR3 coding sequence is TGCGCCAGCCGAAACGAGGGCGGGTTCCAAGAGACCCAGTACTTC. Translated: CASRNEGGFQETQYF.

CDR3: CASGQGLEKLFF. The CDR3 DNA follows: TGTGCCTCCGGACAGGGTTTGGAAAAACTGTTTTTT. This rearrangement joins TRBV30 to TRBJ1-4, with 8 bases matching TRBD1. This CDR3 region has 12 residues. Per the germline V gene, CDR1 is GTSNPN and CDR2 is SVGIG (reference sequence). The ends lost 7 bases at V and 8 bases at J; junction bases unmatched: 6.

V and J are TRBV28 and TRBJ2-7; possibly TRBD1 for D (6 bases). Trimming cost V 2 bases and J 7 bases, with 9 bases left between them. CDR1 is MDHEN and CDR2 is SYDVKM in the germline V gene. The CDR3 extends over 12 amino acids. CDR3 DNA sequence: TGTGCCAGCAGTTTACAGGGGAGAGAGCAGTACTTC. Its translation is CASSLQGREQYF.

This chain connects TRBV5-1 to TRBJ1-6; TRBD1 might be the D (5 bases). The germline V gene has CDR1 SGHRS and CDR2 YFSETQ. There are 15 residues in the CDR3. Trimming left V 3 bases short and J 14 bases short, with 21 bases between. CDR3 protein: CASSSLAGKPSALHF. The DNA of the CDR3 is TGCGCCAGCAGCTCCCTGGCAGGGAAACCCTCGGCCCTCCACTTT.

The chain carries TRBV5-5 and TRBJ2-1; TRBD2 agrees at 8 bases. V was pared by 6 bases and J by 6 bases, with 8 bases of the junction left unmatched. The CDR3 covers 14 residues. CDR1 SGHKS and CDR2 YYEKEE come from the germline V gene (reference sequence). This CDR3 is CASNLGTSFNEQFF. The CDR3 nucleotides are TGTGCCAGCAACTTAGGGACTAGTTTCAATGAGCAGTTCTTC. The full variable domain, with the rest looked up from reference TRBV5-5 and TRBJ2-1, is DAGVTQSPTHLIKTRGQQVTLRCSPISGHKSVSWYQQVLGQGPQFIFQYYEKEERGRGNFPDRFSARQFPNYSSELNVNALLLGDSALYLCASNLGTSFNEQFFGPGTRLTVL.

The V gene is TRBV10-3, the J gene TRBJ2-3, with D unresolved. Germline CDR1 reads ENHRY; CDR2 reads SYGVKD. Trimming cost V 8 bases and J 4 bases, with 22 bases left between them. The CDR3 is 16 residues long. CDR3 coding DNA: TGTGCCATCTCGCGCGTGGGTGCCGGAGAGTCAGATACGCAGTATTTT. The encoded protein is CAISRVGAGESDTQYF.

This chain connects TRBV30 to TRBJ1-1; no clear D. The germline V gene encodes CDR1 GTSNPN and CDR2 SVGIG (reference sequence). The V gene lost 4 bases and the J gene lost 12 bases, with 21 bases spanning the gap. CDR3 length: 13 residues. The CDR3 sequence is CAWNLVEGTSTFF. The CDR3 coding sequence is TGTGCCTGGAACCTGGTGGAGGGAACTTCGACTTTCTTT.